This T cell receptor beta chain was captured by sequencing in a study of chemoradiotherapy in HPV16-positive cancers (dated by TCRdb to between 2021 and 2022). Background on the whole study: Functional T-cell assays on cells from two HPV16-positive patients defined candidate HPV-specific T-cell clones and common TCR motifs. The study asked whether T-cell immunity against the HPV oncoproteins E6 and E7 changes during chemoradiotherapy and whether it affects survival. Next, the candidate HPV-specific TCRs and motifs were followed in TCR repertoires from roughly 90 patients with HPV-related cancers. Findings and caveats that apply to the study as a whole: Expansion of candidate HPV-specific clones and E7-related TCR motifs was observed in the tumor microenvironment during treatment, whereas no such expansion was observed for non-HPV-specific T cells. Among HPV16-positive patients, expansion of HPV-responsive T cells during chemoradiotherapy was associated with better recurrence-free survival. Only two HPV16-positive patients were used to derive the functional definition of HPV-specific T cells, and the survival association was reported for HPV16-positive patients.

Library creation used the immunoSEQ multiplex PCR assay. Imported from immuneACCESS, the table was reduced by TCRdb to in-frame sequences with V and J called. These copies leave out some clones; in studies compared against another copy, an unresolved V gene accounts for under half, and the cause of the remainder is not known. Within this sample are 12,000 or so clones, with around 82% of them counted one time only. Jointly, the top ten make up 2% to 2.5% of the sample. Repertoires were sampled multiple times during chemoradiotherapy, which allowed clonal expansion in the tumor microenvironment to be followed. With respect to this clone: Its antigen is unknown. Per-nucleotide qualities are absent, and no much larger clonotype sits a single base away.

According to the germline V gene, CDR1 reads MNHNS and CDR2 reads SASEGT. Trimming at the junction amounts to 4 bases on V and 2 bases on J, and the germline ends lie 21 bases apart. From its cysteine to its phenylalanine, the CDR3 spans 18 amino acids. Only CDR3 DNA remains: 54 bases, in frame from the first base. The rearrangement combines TRBV6-1 with TRBJ1-5; tentative D gene TRBD1, with 5 bases matching. This sequence originates from a human donor with HPV-associated anogenital cancer. The sample was gathered from a patient who underwent chemoradiotherapy. The CDR3 protein sequence reads: CASSGVGGRARGNQPQHF. The DNA sequence is given as TGTGCCAGCAGTGGAGTTGGCGGCAGGGCCCGGGGCAATCAGCCCCAGCATTTT.